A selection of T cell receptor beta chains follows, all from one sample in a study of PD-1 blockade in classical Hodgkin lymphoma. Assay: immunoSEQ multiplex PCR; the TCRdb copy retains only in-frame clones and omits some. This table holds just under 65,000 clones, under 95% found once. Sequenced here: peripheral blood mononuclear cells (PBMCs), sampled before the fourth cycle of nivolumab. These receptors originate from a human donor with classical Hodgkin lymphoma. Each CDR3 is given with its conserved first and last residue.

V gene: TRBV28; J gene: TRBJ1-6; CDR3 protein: CASSPDGYPLHF
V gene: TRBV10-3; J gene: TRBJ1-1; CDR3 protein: CAIARASLNTEAFF
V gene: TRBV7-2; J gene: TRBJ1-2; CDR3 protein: CASSLARGDYGYTF
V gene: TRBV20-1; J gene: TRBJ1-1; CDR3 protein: CSAAGNTEAFF
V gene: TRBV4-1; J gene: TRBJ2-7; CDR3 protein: CASSNHRVEQYF
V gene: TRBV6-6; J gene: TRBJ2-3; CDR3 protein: CASTGEGQYF
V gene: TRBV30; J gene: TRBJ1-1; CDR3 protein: CAWRPQGNTEAFF
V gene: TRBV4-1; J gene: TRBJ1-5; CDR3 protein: CASSQVPGRPQHF
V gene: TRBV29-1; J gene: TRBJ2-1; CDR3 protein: CSVGRQRRGWEQFF
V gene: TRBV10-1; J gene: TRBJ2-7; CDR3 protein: CASSESSSGTYEQYF
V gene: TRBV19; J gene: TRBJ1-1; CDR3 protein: CASSINSRMTEAFF
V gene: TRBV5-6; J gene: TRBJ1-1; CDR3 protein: CASSLTGVDEAFF
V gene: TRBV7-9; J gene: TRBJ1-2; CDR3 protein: CATHFLGEGNYGYTF
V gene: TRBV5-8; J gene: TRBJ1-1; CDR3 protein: CASSLGIAEAFF
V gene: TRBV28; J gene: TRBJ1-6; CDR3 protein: CASSFGPDEGGNPPLHF
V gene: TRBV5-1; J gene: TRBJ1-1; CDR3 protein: CASSQGGLNTEAFF
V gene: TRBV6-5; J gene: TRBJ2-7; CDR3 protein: CASSYPNPLGFYEQYF